The clone carrying this T cell receptor (beta chain) was picked up many times. Antigen specificity is unknown. This sample is part of a study of T-cell reconstitution after alpha-beta-depleted transplantation in children. Points from the study as a whole: After one year, T-cell counts and TCRbeta diversity mostly came from new T cells. The high TCRbeta diversity at day 60 in some patients came from surviving recipient T cells and thymic progenitors. Several hundred graft clones that had expanded were reportedly the source of alpha-beta T cells about two months after transplant.

TCRbeta library construction was performed incorporating unique molecular identifiers. A single record per CDR3 protein comes from TCRdb applying MiXCR to the PCR reads. Of about 260,000 distinct CDR3 sequences listed, 9.5% to 13% were seen once; the top ten hold about a quarter. The CDR3 sequence is 18 residues long. CDR1 SGHTA and CDR2 FQGNSA come from the germline V gene. Unmatched junction bases numbered 10, after V lost 3 bases and J lost 4 bases. The chain links TRBV7-2 to TRBJ1-3; the match to TRBD1 covers 12 bases. The sequencing here drew on peripheral blood, taken 180 days after TCRalphabeta/CD19-depleted stem cell transplant. The origin of this receptor is a male patient aged 2 to 10 who had a stem cell transplant for chronic granulomatous disease, so the T cells may come from the graft donor. The DNA for the CDR3 is TGTGCCAGCAGCTTGGGGACAGGGGGCGGAGCAGGAGGAAACACCATATATTTT. It is translated as CASSLGTGGGAGGNTIYF. The full variable domain, with the rest looked up from reference TRBV7-2 and TRBJ1-3, is GAGVSQSPSNKVTEKGKDVELRCDPISGHTALYWYRQSLGQGLEFLIYFQGNSAPDKSGLPSDRFSAERTGGSVSTLTIQRTQQEDSAVYLCASSLGTGGGAGGNTIYFGEGSWLTVV.